This paragraph covers one T cell receptor (beta chain) sequence. The data were obtained in a study of cytomegalovirus exposure and HLA in healthy donors. The CDR3 runs 15 residues. Trimming cost V 4 bases and J 7 bases, with 16 bases left between them. Germline assignment: CDR1 MRHNA and CDR2 SNTAGT. PCR primers comprised 60 Vbeta and 13 Jbeta primers. Libraries were prepared by immunoSEQ multiplex PCR; TCRdb keeps only in-frame clonotypes and omits some of them. The sample holds about 110,000 clones, about four fifths seen once. The V gene is TRBV6-4, the J gene TRBJ2-2, with D possibly being TRBD2 (7 bases). This receptor was obtained from a man younger than 45 in good health and CMV-seropositive. The sample was PBMCs. The CDR3 bases are TGTGCCAGCAGTGTGAGGGGGGGGGACGGCGGGGAGCTGTTTTTT. Translation gives CASSVRGGDGGELFF.